What follows are 30 T cell receptor beta chains derived from one specimen sequenced in a study of blood T cell repertoires in COVID-19. Using immunoSEQ multiplex PCR, the repertoire was profiled, and TCRdb retains in-frame clones only, with some absent. The data show more than 100,000 clones, with 85% to 90% seen just once and about 4% held by the top ten. Sequencing input: peripheral blood. The receptors were gathered from a woman aged 60-70 years with COVID-19, enrolled during active disease.

This chain links TRBV7-2 with TRBJ2-3; 7 bases are a match to TRBD1. CDR3 length: 14 amino acids. The trim removed 5 bases at V and 4 bases at J, leaving 6 bases unmatched. CDR1 and CDR2 (germline): SGHTA, FQGNSA. CDR3 in amino acids: CASSLPGGADTQYF. The DNA for the CDR3 is TGTGCCAGCAGCCTCCCAGGGGGAGCAGATACGCAGTATTTT.

The genes are TRBV7-2 and TRBJ1-1; D is uncertain. CDR3 length: 14 residues. V shed 1 base and J shed 0 bases, with 6 bases lying between them. The germline V gene encodes CDR1 SGHTA and CDR2 FQGNSA. The CDR3 sequence is CASSLGQMNTEAFF. The CDR3 DNA sequence: TGTGCCAGCAGCTTAGGGCAGATGAACACTGAAGCTTTCTTT.

This clone was observed once. The chain links TRBV5-1 to TRBJ1-6; D ambiguous. This CDR3 comprises 12 residues. Between the trimmed V and J ends, which lost 2 bases and 7 bases, there was a span of 4 bases. Germline CDR1 and CDR2: SGHRS and YFSETQ. The CDR3 sequence is CASSLQNSPLHF. The CDR3 coding sequence is TGCGCCAGCAGCTTACAGAATTCACCCCTCCACTTT.

There are a few counts of this clone. The chain couples TRBV30 to TRBJ2-1; 8 bases fit TRBD2. This CDR3 is built from 13 residues. Looked up from germline, CDR1 is GTSNPN and CDR2 is SVGIG (reference sequence). Trimming at V came to 3 bases and at J to 6 bases, leaving 4 bases not matched to a gene. The CDR3 nucleotides read TGTGCCTGGAGCAGCGGGGGAGGCAATGAGCAGTTCTTC. Translated, it gives CAWSSGGGNEQFF.

The chain uses TRBV19 and TRBJ2-5; a weak D match, TRBD1 (5 bases). With 2 bases removed from V and 5 bases from J, the gap between germline ends came to 12 bases. The CDR3 is 14 amino acids. The germline CDR1 and CDR2 sequences are LNHDA and SQIVND (reference sequence). The DNA for the CDR3 is TGTGCCAGTAGTATAAGTGGCAGGGCGGAGACCCAGTACTTC. Encoded protein: CASSISGRAETQYF.

The V gene is TRBV7-2, the J gene TRBJ2-5, with a possible D match to TRBD2 (6 bases). CDR1 SGHTA and CDR2 FQGNSA come from the germline V gene. The CDR3 extends over 14 amino acids. Trimming took off 5 bases at V and 6 bases at J, with 16 bases between the two ends. CDR3 nucleotides: TGTGCCAGCAGCCCCCCCGGGGGTCGGAAGACCCAGTACTTC. Encoded protein: CASSPPGGRKTQYF.

V usage is TRBV5-1 and J usage is TRBJ2-2, with D tentatively TRBD1 (6 bases). This CDR3 is built from 15 residues. Per germline, CDR1 SGHRS and CDR2 YFSETQ. Trimming removed 4 bases from V and 5 bases from J, with 15 bases in between. The CDR3 nucleotides read TGCGCCAGCAGCCTCAGTATGGACAGAACCGGGGAGCTGTTTTTT. Its protein product is CASSLSMDRTGELFF.

The J gene is TRBJ2-4, the V gene TRBV19; D uncertain. Germline CDR1 and CDR2: LNHDA and SQIVND (reference sequence). The V end lost 3 bases, the J end lost 0 bases, and 9 bases lay between the germline ends. The CDR3 covers 15 residues. CDR3 protein: CASSIAGLAKNIQYF. CDR3 DNA: TGTGCCAGTAGTATCGCCGGTCTAGCCAAAAACATTCAGTACTTC.

V usage is TRBV19 and J usage is TRBJ1-1; maybe TRBD1 (5 bases). Trimming cost V 5 bases and J 0 bases, with 7 bases left between them. Germline V gives CDR1 LNHDA, CDR2 SQIVND (reference sequence). The CDR3 extends over 13 amino acids. CDR3 residues: CASSPGLNTEAFF. DNA of the CDR3: TGTGCCAGTAGTCCAGGGCTGAACACTGAAGCTTTCTTT.

The V and J genes are TRBV18 and TRBJ1-4, with a possible D match to TRBD1 (5 bases). The CDR3 has 17 residues. The V and J ends lost 3 bases and 4 bases respectively, with 18 bases between them. Germline CDR1 KGHSH, CDR2 LQKENI. In DNA, the CDR3 is TGTGCCAGCTCACCGAGGTTATTAAGACAGCTTAATGAAAAACTGTTTTTT. Translated, it gives CASSPRLLRQLNEKLFF.

The chain combines TRBV5-1 with TRBJ1-2; tentatively, D is TRBD1 (5 bases). The germline CDR1 and CDR2 sequences are SGHRS and YFSETQ. This CDR3 has 13 amino acids. V was clipped by 4 bases and J by 10 bases, with 17 bases between them. Here the CDR3 DNA reads TGCGCCAGCAGCCCACGGAGGGACTCCGACTACACCTTC. Encoded protein: CASSPRRDSDYTF.

Note on this clone: A read error may produce the germline difference seen at one junction end. The chain combines TRBV7-9 with TRBJ2-7; D is perhaps TRBD2 (6 bases). This CDR3 region has 14 residues. In germline, CDR1 is SEHNR, CDR2 FQNEAQ (reference sequence). In DNA form, the CDR3 reads TGTGCCAGCAGCCCCCTCAGATTCGGGGGTCTTGGGGACTTC. This gives the protein CASSPLRFGGLGDF.

The rearrangement uses TRBV15 and TRBJ1-5; TRBD1 matches 8 bases. The CDR3 consists of 16 residues. Trimming removed 1 base from V and 2 bases from J; junction bases left unmatched: 4. Germline V lookup: CDR1 LNHNV, CDR2 YYDKDF (reference sequence). This CDR3 reads CATSRGTGLGNQPQHF. The CDR3 DNA reads as TGTGCCACCAGCAGAGGGACAGGGTTGGGCAATCAGCCCCAGCATTTT. The whole variable domain, filled in from reference TRBV15 and TRBJ1-5, reads DAMVIQNPRYQVTQFGKPVTLSCSQTLNHNVMYWYQQKSSQAPKLLFHYYDKDFNNEADTPDNFQSRRPNTSFCFLDIRSPGLGDTAMYLCATSRGTGLGNQPQHFGDGTRLSIL.

This clone was counted once. The chain is built from TRBV5-1 and TRBJ1-1; D is perhaps TRBD1 (5 bases). In germline, CDR1 is SGHRS, CDR2 YFSETQ. With 3 bases removed from V and 3 bases from J, the gap between germline ends came to 15 bases. The CDR3 length is 15 residues. The CDR3 region has the DNA TGCGCCAGCAGCTGGGGCCAGGGTTTGGACACTGAAGCTTTCTTT. It is translated as CASSWGQGLDTEAFF.

The chain joins TRBV7-6 to TRBJ1-1; TRBD1 aligns across 8 bases. Per germline, CDR1 SGHVS and CDR2 FNYEAQ. The J segment lost 0 bases and the V segment lost 2 bases, leaving 8 bases of the junction unmatched. This CDR3 has 17 residues. CDR3 nucleotide sequence: TGTGCCAGCAGCTTACCAGGGGGCGCGGGCCTGAACACTGAAGCTTTCTTT. This translates into CASSLPGGAGLNTEAFF.

In nucleotides, the CDR3 is TGTGCCAGCAAATTGGACAGGGGTAACTATGGCTACACCTTC. Its protein is CASKLDRGNYGYTF. V and J are TRBV6-5 and TRBJ1-2; 9 bases agree with TRBD1. Germline V gene sequence: CDR1 MNHEY, CDR2 SVGAGI. V lost 7 bases and J lost 1; bases outside the gene matches: 4. This CDR3 spans 14 amino acids.

The chain uses TRBV19 and TRBJ1-1, with D maybe TRBD1 (6 bases). CDR3 size: 14 residues. Germline V gene data show CDR1 as LNHDA and CDR2 as SQIVND (reference sequence). V was cut by 2 bases and J by 3 bases, with 10 bases left in between. The CDR3 bases are TGTGCCAGTAGTATAACAGGGTCGGACACTGAAGCTTTCTTT. Translation gives CASSITGSDTEAFF.

V is TRBV6-5 and J is TRBJ1-5; no clear D. Germline V gene data show CDR1 as MNHEY and CDR2 as SVGAGI. The CDR3 is made up of 13 amino acids. Trimming left V 6 bases short and J 7 bases short, with 13 bases between. The CDR3 spells CASSPTIWQPQHF. The CDR3 DNA reads as TGTGCCAGCAGCCCGACAATCTGGCAGCCCCAGCATTTT.

J is TRBJ2-1 and V is TRBV19; TRBD2 matches 12 bases. This CDR3 region has 15 residues. The germline CDR1 and CDR2 sequences are LNHDA and SQIVND (reference sequence). Unmatched junction bases numbered 3, after V lost 5 bases and J lost 4 bases. The CDR3 loop is CASSRTSGNYNEQFF. Written as DNA, the CDR3 is TGTGCCAGTAGTCGGACTAGCGGGAATTACAATGAGCAGTTCTTC.

This sequence joins TRBV30 and TRBJ1-1, with 10 bases matching TRBD1. With 7 bases clipped from V and 5 bases from J, the junction kept 4 bases outside the gene matches. Per germline, CDR1 GTSNPN and CDR2 SVGIG (reference sequence). The CDR3 covers 12 residues. CDR3 in DNA: TGTGCCTCAGACAGGGGGCGAACTGAAGCTTTCTTT. Protein: CASDRGRTEAFF.

This rearrangement joins TRBV18 to TRBJ2-7; D is undetermined. This CDR3 contains 12 residues. Trimming shortened V by 4 bases and J by 2 bases, and 6 bases separated the two germline ends. Germline assignment: CDR1 KGHSH and CDR2 LQKENI. This CDR3 is CASSHYPYEQYF. CDR3 coding DNA: TGTGCCAGCTCACACTACCCCTACGAGCAGTACTTC.

The chain couples TRBV4-2 to TRBJ2-3; 13 bases match TRBD2. Germline V lookup: CDR1 LGHNA, CDR2 YNFKEQ. The CDR3 length is 18 residues. The V gene end was trimmed by 1 base and the J gene end by 1 base; junction bases not matched to a gene: 5. DNA for the CDR3: TGTGCCAGCAGCCAAGCACTAGCGGGGGGGCCGGGCACAGATACGCAGTATTTT. This gives the protein CASSQALAGGPGTDTQYF.

V gene TRBV18 combines with J gene TRBJ1-6, with 7 bases fitting TRBD1. After removal of 2 bases from V and 1 base from J, the junction contained 2 bases not matched to a gene. The germline CDR1 and CDR2 sequences are KGHSH and LQKENI. The CDR3 extends over 16 amino acids. The CDR3 spells CASSPEQGSYNSPLHF. CDR3 DNA: TGTGCCAGCTCACCAGAACAGGGGTCCTATAATTCACCCCTCCACTTT.

The chain recombines TRBV6-5 with TRBJ2-1; 7 bases match TRBD1. Trimming at V came to 5 bases and at J to 2 bases, leaving 3 bases not matched to a gene. CDR3 length: 14 amino acids. Germline V gives CDR1 MNHEY, CDR2 SVGAGI. The CDR3 sequence: CASSRQGPYNEQFF. The CDR3 nucleotides read TGTGCCAGCAGTCGACAGGGACCCTACAATGAGCAGTTCTTC.

The rearrangement joins TRBV3-1 (or the pseudogene TRBV3-2) to TRBJ2-1; 11 bases fit TRBD2. Trimming at V came to 0 bases and at J to 7 bases, leaving 5 bases not matched to a gene. Germline V lookup: CDR1 LGHDT, CDR2 YNNKEL (reference sequence). CDR3 length: 16 residues. CDR3 nucleotide sequence: TGTGCCAGCAGCCAAGATCCGGCTAGCGGGGGGAATGAGCAGTTCTTC. Residues: CASSQDPASGGNEQFF.

The chain uses TRBV11-2 and TRBJ2-5; TRBD2 aligns across 12 bases. Trimming took 0 bases from V and 5 from J; bases not matched to a gene: 4. The CDR3 consists of 16 residues. The V gene's germline CDR1 is SGHAT and CDR2 FQNNGV. This CDR3 is CASSLDNLAGGETQYF. DNA for the CDR3: TGTGCCAGCAGCTTAGATAACCTAGCGGGGGGGGAGACCCAGTACTTC. The entire variable domain, with the rest obtained from reference TRBV11-2 and TRBJ2-5, is as follows: EAGVAQSPRYKIIEKRQSVAFWCNPISGHATLYWYQQILGQGPKLLIQFQNNGVVDDSQLPKDRFSAERLKGVDSTLKIQPAKLEDSAVYLCASSLDNLAGGETQYFGPGTRLLVL.

This clone occurred once. The rearrangement links TRBV6-5 to TRBJ2-2; D possibly corresponds to TRBD1 (6 bases). V was cut by 5 bases and J by 7 bases, with 11 bases left in between. There are 13 residues in the CDR3. CDR1 is MNHEY and CDR2 is SVGAGI in the germline V gene. The CDR3 region is CASSSRGGGELFF. CDR3 in DNA: TGTGCCAGCAGTAGCAGGGGCGGCGGGGAGCTGTTTTTT.

The chain uses TRBV7-9 and TRBJ2-7, with D hard to call. Trimming took 1 base from V and 4 from J, leaving 14 bases between them. The CDR3 contains 15 residues. Looked up from germline, CDR1 is SEHNR and CDR2 is FQNEAQ (reference sequence). CDR3 coding DNA: TGTGCCAGCAGCTTAGTGAGCGTGGCGGAATACGAGCAGTACTTC. It encodes CASSLVSVAEYEQYF.

The chain is built from TRBV18 and TRBJ2-7; a possible D gene is TRBD2 (6 bases). CDR1 KGHSH and CDR2 LQKENI come from the germline V gene. The CDR3 totals 14 residues. V gave up 2 bases and J gave up 0 bases, with 8 bases separating them. The CDR3 region is CASSPGGNSYEQYF. The DNA for the CDR3 is TGTGCCAGCTCACCAGGAGGGAACTCCTACGAGCAGTACTTC.

The gene calls are TRBV2 and TRBJ2-2; TRBD1 matches at 11 bases. The germline V gene encodes CDR1 SNHLY and CDR2 FYNNEI. This CDR3 spans 14 amino acids. J lost 7 bases, V lost 6 bases, and 4 bases had no gene match. The CDR3 DNA sequence: TGTGCCAGCAGCGGACAGGGGGCGAGCGGGGAGCTGTTTTTT. This sequence encodes CASSGQGASGELFF.